The present entry profiles one T cell receptor (beta chain) with its context. The antigen is undetermined. The researchers produced TCR beta cDNA from approximately 540 ng total RNA with a constant-region primer. Investigators got TCR beta libraries out of three nested multiplex PCR rounds, done with slightly modified ARM-PCR. The first two PCR rounds, roughly 10 cycles each, used TRBV1-TRBV30 forward primers and a C-beta reverse primer. TCRdb redid the calling of the multiplex PCR reads with MiXCR, one entry per CDR3 protein. Of some 30,000 distinct CDR3 sequences listed, roughly two thirds are singletons. The data are from a study of tumor-infiltrating lymphocytes in primary liver carcinoma. Study summary: Patients were both men and women, whose ages ran from 30 to 69 years.

Per the germline V gene, CDR1 is SGHAT and CDR2 is FQNNGV. The CDR3 totals 17 residues. With 10 bases clipped from V and 2 bases from J, the junction kept 17 bases outside the gene matches. Broader study findings: With p = 0.039, the top-250-clone fraction in tumors significantly exceeded that in blood.

The roughly 20-34 mg bulk tissue piece was not sorted before simultaneous RNA and DNA extraction. Each participant had primary liver carcinoma, and surgical resection was the treatment. All tumor specimens exceeded 75% viable tumor cells. The sequenced material came from liver tumor tissue from sampling region 3. Subset given: tumor region T3, left-lateral pole. The TCR sequence derives from a woman in her twenties or thirties with primary liver carcinoma and hepatitis B virus infection. This chain joins TRBV11-2 and TRBJ2-3, with 8 nucleotides matching TRBD2. CDR3 DNA: TGTGCCATCGGCTATCGAGGGAGCGGGAGCCTCACAGATACGCAGTATTTT. The encoded protein is CAIGYRGSGSLTDTQYF.